The 17 T cell receptor beta chains given below trace back to one sample, sequenced in a study of blood T cells in healthy people across ages. A J-beta primer mix and a sample-barcoded 5' primer were used in a second PCR of about 7 to 12 cycles. TCRdb re-derived calls from the 5' RACE reads in MiXCR, one entry per CDR3 protein. This table holds fewer than 750,000 distinct CDR3 sequences, around half found once. Material: blood. These receptors came from a man older than 75 in good health.

The chain has TRBV5-1 and TRBJ2-5; no firm D call. Germline assignment: CDR1 SGHRS and CDR2 YFSETQ. The V end was cut by 2 bases, the J end by 7 bases, with 21 bases between. The CDR3 spans 16 residues. This chain's CDR3 is CASSLEFGLIGGTQYF. The CDR3 nucleotides read TGCGCCAGCAGCTTAGAGTTCGGCCTGATAGGTGGGACCCAGTACTTC.

In its sample, this clonotype was seen a few times. The J gene is TRBJ1-2, the V gene TRBV29-1, with a tentative D call TRBD1 (5 bases). The CDR3 length is 12 residues. CDR1 is SQVTM and CDR2 is ANQGSEA in the germline V gene. V lost 5 bases and J lost 5, with 12 bases in between. This chain's CDR3 is CSVYRQIYGYTF. For the CDR3, the DNA is TGCAGCGTTTATCGACAGATATATGGCTACACCTTC.

This clonotype has a handful of counts. The rearrangement joins TRBV7-8 to TRBJ2-5; D is unresolved. The ends were cut back, 3 bases at V and 2 bases at J, with 13 bases in the middle. CDR3 length: 15 residues. Germline CDR1 reads SGHVS; CDR2 reads FQNEAQ. CDR3 DNA: TGTGCCAGCAGCTTCCCGACGGCGCCACAAGAGACCCAGTACTTC. This translates into CASSFPTAPQETQYF.

The chain employs TRBV7-6 and TRBJ2-6; possibly TRBD1 for D (6 bases). With 5 bases removed from V and 2 bases from J, the gap between germline ends came to 13 bases. The CDR3 totals 16 residues. Germline lookup yields CDR1 SGHVS and CDR2 FNYEAQ. The CDR3 nucleotides are TGTGCCAGCAGCGAAACGTCAGGGGCTGGGGCCAACGTCCTGACTTTC. This codes for CASSETSGAGANVLTF.

The rearrangement links TRBV2 to TRBJ1-1, with 10 positions matching TRBD1. V shed 6 bases, J shed 2 bases, and the junction held 9 bases outside the gene matches. Germline V gene sequence: CDR1 SNHLY, CDR2 FYNNEI. The CDR3 is made up of 16 amino acids. As DNA, the CDR3 is TGTGCCAGCAGGGCTGGGACAGGGGCACGCAACACTGAAGCTTTCTTT. Its translation is CASRAGTGARNTEAFF.

The sample holds one count of this clonotype. The junction differs from germline at one of its ends, possibly a read error. This rearrangement joins TRBV12-3 or TRBV12-4 to TRBJ2-5; perhaps TRBD2 as D (6 bases). The CDR3 totals 14 residues. CDR3 sequence reads: CANSLAERLGAQYF. The CDR3 DNA follows: TGTGCCAACAGTTTAGCGGAGCGGCTCGGGGCCCAGTACTTC.

This chain's CDR3 is CASSSVDKPQHF. CDR3 DNA sequence: TGTGCCAGCAGTTCCGTGGATAAGCCCCAGCATTTT. V is TRBV28 and J is TRBJ1-5; D is ambiguous. Germline V gene data show CDR1 as MDHEN and CDR2 as SYDVKM. V lost 4 bases and J 8 bases, leaving 9 bases between the germline ends. This CDR3 has 12 amino acids.

This clonotype was detected only a few times. The chain has TRBV5-1 and TRBJ1-2, with 8 bases lining up with TRBD1. This CDR3 has 15 amino acids. Germline CDR1 reads SGHRS; CDR2 reads YFSETQ. V lost 0 bases and J lost 4; bases outside the gene matches: 5. CDR3 sequence: CASSLAGGSSYGYTF. For the CDR3, the DNA is TGCGCCAGCAGCTTGGCAGGGGGCTCGAGCTATGGCTACACCTTC.

In this sample, this clonotype turned up once. It may be a read error: a sequence one base away is much more abundant. This chain links TRBV29-1 with TRBJ1-2; 7 bases line up with TRBD1. The end of the DNA fits TRBJ2-7 better, so the J call may be wrong. CDR3 length equals 14 residues. Germline values: CDR1 SQVTM, CDR2 ANQGSEA. The CDR3 nucleotides read TGCAGCGTTGGGGCCACAGGGGTTGTTGGCGAGCAGTACTTC. Its translation: CSVGATGVVGEQYF.

J is TRBJ2-4 and V is TRBV12-3 or TRBV12-4; D is unresolved. The closer fit of TRBJ2-7 to the DNA end suggests the J call may be wrong. This CDR3 region has 11 residues. The chain's CDR3 is CASRDGHEQYF. The CDR3 DNA sequence: TGTGCCAGCAGAGACGGCCACGAGCAGTACTTC.

This clonotype was observed a few times. This chain joins TRBV4-3 and TRBJ2-1; D remains unclear. Trimming took 0 bases from V and 8 from J, leaving 8 bases between them. The germline CDR1 and CDR2 sequences are LGHNA and YSLEER. This CDR3 is 13 amino acids long. The CDR3 nucleotides read TGCGCCAGCAGCCAAGATAAGTCCCATGAGCAGTTCTTC. Residues: CASSQDKSHEQFF.

The chain joins TRBV4-3 to TRBJ2-4; D gene ambiguous. CDR1 and CDR2 from the germline V gene are LGHNA and YSLEER. The CDR3 runs to 14 residues. Trimming left V 0 bases short and J 5 bases short, with 8 bases between. The CDR3 protein is CASSQELAENIQYF. The CDR3 nucleotides read TGCGCCAGCAGCCAAGAGTTAGCAGAAAACATTCAGTACTTC.

V usage is TRBV5-1 and J usage is TRBJ1-2, with a possible D match to TRBD1 (5 bases). Germline CDR1 is SGHRS and CDR2 is YFSETQ. Trimming shortened V by 3 bases and J by 6 bases, and 12 bases separated the two germline ends. This CDR3 contains 13 residues. The CDR3 here is CASSSFGADGYTF. The CDR3 DNA follows: TGCGCCAGCAGCTCATTCGGGGCGGATGGCTACACCTTC.

The chain joins TRBV5-6 to TRBJ2-1; 9 bases agree with TRBD1. In germline, CDR1 is SGHDT, CDR2 YYEEEE. The CDR3 spans 15 residues. V lost 0 bases, J lost 9 bases, and 7 bases stayed unmatched. DNA of the CDR3: TGTGCCAGCAGCTTGGACGGGACAGGGATAGGTGAGCAGTTCTTC. The encoded protein is CASSLDGTGIGEQFF.

V usage is TRBV10-3 and J usage is TRBJ2-1; 11 bases line up with TRBD1. Germline lookup yields CDR1 ENHRY and CDR2 SYGVKD. The length of the CDR3 is 13 residues. With V trimmed by 10 bases and J by 8 bases, 7 bases remained unmatched. The CDR3 nucleotides read TGTGCCACCGTGGACAGGGGGCAAGATGAGCAGTTCTTC. Protein: CATVDRGQDEQFF.

The chain recombines TRBV12-3 or TRBV12-4 with TRBJ1-1; unclear D gene. Deletions cut 4 bases from V and 0 bases from J, with 9 bases between. There are 14 residues in the CDR3. The DNA of the CDR3 is TGTGCCAGCAGTTCCTCTGATATGAACACTGAAGCTTTCTTT. It specifies CASSSSDMNTEAFF.

The V gene is TRBV7-2, the J gene TRBJ1-2; maybe TRBD1 (5 bases). The CDR3 spans 15 residues. Germline V lookup: CDR1 SGHTA, CDR2 FQGNSA. V dropped 4 bases and J dropped 4 bases, with 16 bases sitting between them. The CDR3 DNA reads as TGTGCCAGCAGCTATTCCCCGGGGGGAGGCTATGGCTACACCTTC. It specifies CASSYSPGGGYGYTF.